These 20 T cell receptor beta chains were sequenced from one sample in a study of post-analysis software for immune sequencing data. Study conclusions and caveats: The five TRBV segments detected at higher frequency in patients than in controls included TRBV5-6, TRBV5-1 and TRBV20-1.

Their target antigens are unknown. Prepared libraries of TCR beta cDNA carried unique molecular identifiers. TCRdb used MiXCR to reprocess the PCR reads, holding one entry per CDR3 protein. The table includes about 770,000 distinct CDR3 sequences, about 43% detected once. What was sequenced was blood. Receptor source: a girl aged 5 to 17 with multiple sclerosis.

The rearrangement joins TRBV7-2 to TRBJ2-7; D gene uncertain. With 1 base removed from V and 3 bases from J, the gap between germline ends came to 10 bases. Germline V lookup: CDR1 SGHTA, CDR2 FQGNSA. The CDR3 is made up of 14 amino acids. The CDR3 DNA follows: TGTGCCAGCAGCTTAGGGAGTAAGGTCTACGAGCAGTACTTC. Protein: CASSLGSKVYEQYF.

In this sample, this clonotype turned up a few times. The chain couples TRBV29-1 to TRBJ1-1; D is unclear. The germline V and J ends were trimmed by 6 bases and 0 bases, with 8 bases remaining between them. The CDR3 loop spans 12 amino acids. Germline lookup yields CDR1 SQVTM and CDR2 ANQGSEA. The CDR3 spells CSVHRVNTEAFF. In DNA, the CDR3 is TGCAGCGTCCACCGGGTGAACACTGAAGCTTTCTTT.

V usage is TRBV20-1 and J usage is TRBJ2-2, with D unresolved. Germline V gene lookup returns CDR1 DFQATT and CDR2 SNEGSKA (reference sequence). The CDR3 has 15 residues. V gave up 3 bases and J gave up 5 bases, with 16 bases separating them. CDR3 protein: CSARFADVGTGELFF. CDR3 bases: TGCAGTGCTAGGTTTGCGGATGTCGGAACCGGGGAGCTGTTTTTT.

This clonotype was observed a few times. The gene calls are TRBV12-3 or TRBV12-4 and TRBJ1-2; D unclear. The germline V and J ends were trimmed by 8 bases and 3 bases, with 13 bases remaining between them. This CDR3 contains 13 residues. Here the CDR3 DNA reads TGTGCCAGCTCGCGGGCGCCGGACTATGGCTACACCTTC. It yields the protein CASSRAPDYGYTF.

V is TRBV7-8 and J is TRBJ2-1, with D uncertain. CDR1 is SGHVS and CDR2 is FQNEAQ in the germline V gene. The V gene lost 5 bases and the J gene lost 10 bases, with 6 bases spanning the gap. The CDR3 runs 10 residues. CDR3 sequence: CASSREEQFF. DNA for the CDR3: TGTGCCAGCAGCCGCGAGGAGCAGTTCTTC.

The J gene is TRBJ2-5, the V gene TRBV29-1; D not certain. The CDR3 totals 13 residues. Germline V gene sequence: CDR1 SQVTM, CDR2 ANQGSEA. V gave up 4 bases and J gave up 1 base, with 10 bases separating them. CDR3 sequence (DNA): TGCAGCGTTGGGTCGACACCCCAAGAGACCCAGTACTTC. Protein sequence: CSVGSTPQETQYF.

The V gene is TRBV20-1, the J gene TRBJ2-3; 13 bases fit TRBD2. J was trimmed by 5 bases and V by 3 bases; bases with no gene match: 8. This CDR3 contains 16 residues. From germline, CDR1 is DFQATT and CDR2 SNEGSKA (reference sequence). CDR3 DNA sequence: TGCAGTGCTAGTGCAGGACTAGCGGGAGTAATAGATACGCAGTATTTT. Amino acids: CSASAGLAGVIDTQYF.

This clonotype was detected a few times. This chain uses TRBV6-2 or TRBV6-3 with TRBJ2-7; D is possibly TRBD2 (6 bases). The germline V and J ends were trimmed by 2 bases and 6 bases, with 8 bases remaining between them. This CDR3 has 12 residues. The germline V gene has CDR1 MNHEY and CDR2 SVGEGT. The CDR3 DNA reads as TGTGCCAGCAGTTACGGGGGGACCGAGCAGTACTTC. Residues: CASSYGGTEQYF.

V usage is TRBV3-1 and J usage is TRBJ2-1, with TRBD2 matching 10 bases. Unmatched junction bases numbered 13, after V lost 3 bases and J lost 8 bases. This CDR3 comprises 17 residues. Germline assignment: CDR1 LGHDT and CDR2 YNNKEL (reference sequence). CDR3 nucleotide sequence: TGTGCCAGCAGCCATTGGAGGCTAGCGGGAGTTAGTGATGAGCAGTTCTTC. This encodes CASSHWRLAGVSDEQFF.

This clonotype was detected once. The chain recombines TRBV27 with TRBJ2-1; D is uncertain. The ends were cut back, 0 bases at V and 4 bases at J, with 13 bases in the middle. The V gene's germline CDR1 is MNHEY and CDR2 SMNVEV (reference sequence). The CDR3 consists of 16 residues. CDR3 sequence reads: CASSLSLDTVYNEQFF. The CDR3 DNA sequence: TGTGCCAGCAGTTTATCATTGGATACCGTTTACAATGAGCAGTTCTTC.

This clonotype has a single count. J is TRBJ2-1 and V is TRBV7-3; a weak D match, TRBD2 (6 bases). The CDR3 runs 15 residues. CDR1 is SGHTA and CDR2 is FQGTGA in the germline V gene. With 2 bases removed from V and 2 bases from J, the gap between germline ends came to 10 bases. DNA for the CDR3: TGTGCCAGCAGCTTAGCATCTAGCGCCTACAATGAGCAGTTCTTC. This encodes CASSLASSAYNEQFF.

This clonotype was observed a few times. The chain links TRBV6-6 to TRBJ1-5; 9 nucleotides agree with TRBD1. Losses at the gene ends were 10 bases for V and 2 bases for J; bases not matched to a gene: 9. Per the germline V gene, CDR1 is MNHNY and CDR2 is SVGAGI (reference sequence). This CDR3 has 15 residues. The CDR3 nucleotides are TGTGCCACCCTTGAAGACAGGGGGGGCAATCAGCCCCAGCATTTT. Its protein is CATLEDRGGNQPQHF.

The genes are TRBV20-1 and TRBJ1-4; TRBD1 might be the D (6 bases). V gave up 4 bases and J gave up 2 bases, with 14 bases separating them. Germline V gene data show CDR1 as DFQATT and CDR2 as SNEGSKA (reference sequence). The CDR3 is made up of 15 amino acids. In DNA form, the CDR3 reads TGCAGTGCTACCCCCACCGGACAGACTAATGAAAAACTGTTTTTT. Translating it yields CSATPTGQTNEKLFF.

The table lists this clonotype with a few counts. The chain recombines TRBV20-1 with TRBJ2-7; no clear D. Germline assignment: CDR1 DFQATT and CDR2 SNEGSKA (reference sequence). V shed 6 bases and J shed 3 bases, with 9 bases lying between them. The CDR3 runs to 11 residues. CDR3 DNA sequence: TGCAGTGCAAAAGACGGCTACGAGCAGTACTTC. The encoded protein is CSAKDGYEQYF.

This clonotype was observed a few times. The chain is built from TRBV6-2 or TRBV6-3 and TRBJ2-7; D gene ambiguous. The DNA end lines up better with TRBJ2-5; the J call may be wrong. Germline assignment: CDR1 MNHEY and CDR2 SVGEGT. The CDR3 spans 13 residues. The CDR3 loop is CAIQTNPQETQYF. In nucleotides, the CDR3 is TGTGCCATCCAGACCAACCCTCAAGAGACCCAGTACTTC.

In regard to this clonotype: With a much larger clone just one base away, this may be a read error. V usage is TRBV20-1 and J usage is TRBJ2-5; 10 bases align to TRBD2. The CDR3 is 15 amino acids. J gave up 11 bases and V 0 bases, and 12 bases lay outside the gene matches. Germline CDR1 and CDR2: DFQATT and SNEGSKA (reference sequence). The CDR3 nucleotides are TGCAGTGCTAGAGAGCTATTTAGCGGGAGGCATGAGCAGTACTTC. Translating gives CSARELFSGRHEQYF.

The rearrangement links TRBV28 to TRBJ2-7; 7 bases align to TRBD2. The end of the DNA fits TRBJ2-5 better, so the J call may be wrong. The CDR3 length is 13 residues. Germline CDR1 and CDR2: MDHEN and SYDVKM. The CDR3 nucleotides are TGTGCCACATACCAAGCGGGATTGGAGACCCAGTACTTC. It yields the protein CATYQAGLETQYF.

The chain has TRBV15 and TRBJ1-1; D is unclear. Germline-derived CDR1 and CDR2 are LNHNV and YYDKDF (reference sequence). V was clipped by 6 bases and J by 8 bases, with 25 bases between them. This CDR3 comprises 16 residues. CDR3 region: CATRSIKGLSPLEAFF. In DNA form, the CDR3 reads TGTGCCACCAGGTCAATAAAGGGCCTTAGTCCCCTAGAAGCTTTCTTT.

The chain combines TRBV24-1 with TRBJ1-2, with D hard to call. CDR3 length equals 14 residues. V lost 4 bases and J lost 4, with 12 bases in between. Germline values: CDR1 KGHDR, CDR2 SFDVKD. CDR3 in amino acids: CATSDLGQTYGYTF. CDR3 nucleotides: TGTGCCACCAGTGACCTCGGGCAGACCTATGGCTACACCTTC.

This clonotype was picked up a small number of times. The chain employs TRBV10-3 and TRBJ1-5; 7 nucleotides align to TRBD1. Germline V CDR1 and CDR2: ENHRY, SYGVKD. This CDR3 contains 13 residues. Trimming removed 10 bases from V and 6 bases from J; junction bases left unmatched: 9. CDR3 sequence (DNA): TGTGCCACCACCGACAGGGTCGGTCAGCCCCAGCATTTT. It specifies CATTDRVGQPQHF.